This T cell receptor (beta chain) came from a study of PD-L1 blockade in urothelial cancer. Study at large: Blood yielded a median of 141,255 T cells per sample.

Profiled with immunoSEQ multiplex PCR; TCRdb holds only in-frame clones, not every one. This sample carries 55,000 to 80,000 clones, 75% to 90% of them seen once, and the ten largest clones take about 15%. Germline V gene data show CDR1 as KGHSH and CDR2 as LQKENI. The CDR3 totals 13 residues. Trimming left V 3 bases short and J 2 bases short, with 8 bases between. As for time point: pretreatment peripheral blood. The rearrangement links TRBV18 to TRBJ2-7, with a tentative D call TRBD1 (6 bases). The input for sequencing was PBMCs, taken around atezolizumab (anti-PD-L1) treatment. The TCR originated in a man between 60 and 75 years old with urothelial cancer. The CDR3 is CASSPDRTYEQYF. CDR3 nucleotide sequence: TGTGCCAGCTCACCGGACAGAACCTACGAGCAGTACTTC.